This TCR beta chain came from a study of regulatory T cells in long-lasting Graves disease. Overall study: The antithyroid drugs taken by newly diagnosed Graves' patients had been used for under 3 months. Whole-study findings and limits: Under persistent disease, TRBV28, TRBJ1-2 and TRBJ2-5 were used preferentially. The TCR repertoire of persistent Graves' patients was less diverse than that of newly diagnosed ones.

CDR1 and CDR2 from the germline V gene are LGHNA and YSLEER. V gave up 4 bases and J gave up 0 bases, with 18 bases separating them. This CDR3 comprises 17 residues. For TCR beta, libraries came from iRepertoire HTBI primers and Arm-PCR of CDR3 regions. TCRdb reprocessed the multiplex PCR reads via MiXCR and lists one record per CDR3 protein. The data show 240,000 or so distinct CDR3 sequences, 20% seen once. There are many counts of this clonotype. Its antigen is not known. As for time point: newly diagnosed GD, antithyroid drugs for less than 3 months. From RNA extracted from PBMCs, the TCR library was made. EDTA tubes received around 9.9 milliliters of collected peripheral blood.

Specimen: peripheral blood mononuclear cells (PBMCs), collected at new diagnosis, from a patient treated with antithyroid drugs. The TCR was taken from a female donor with Graves disease. This sequence joins TRBV4-3 and TRBJ1-1; the D gene is possibly TRBD1 (6 bases). The CDR3 coding sequence is TGCGCCAGCAGCCCAATTGTCGGGGGCCGGATGAACACTGAAGCTTTCTTT. It specifies CASSPIVGGRMNTEAFF.